This T cell receptor (beta chain) was recorded in a study of T cell repertoires in cytomegalovirus infection. A word on this clonotype: What it binds is unknown.

Using its own MiXCR run on the reads, TCRdb lists one record per CDR3 protein. The table records more than 65,000 distinct CDR3 sequences, about 45% of them present only once. This CDR3 contains 14 residues. CDR1 and CDR2 from the germline V gene are LNHDA and SQIVND (reference sequence). The J segment lost 4 bases and the V segment lost 5 bases, leaving 6 bases of the junction unmatched. The input for sequencing was CD8+ T cells from cultured PBMCs, taken from culture after CMV antigen stimulation. The genes are TRBV19 and TRBJ1-1; 8 bases are shared with TRBD1. The TCR originated in a human donor in good health (CMV status not recorded). Some clones in this sample may be carry-over from other donors' samples. The CDR3 is CASSLTGVVTEAFF. In DNA, the CDR3 is TGTGCCAGTAGTCTGACAGGGGTAGTCACTGAAGCTTTCTTT.